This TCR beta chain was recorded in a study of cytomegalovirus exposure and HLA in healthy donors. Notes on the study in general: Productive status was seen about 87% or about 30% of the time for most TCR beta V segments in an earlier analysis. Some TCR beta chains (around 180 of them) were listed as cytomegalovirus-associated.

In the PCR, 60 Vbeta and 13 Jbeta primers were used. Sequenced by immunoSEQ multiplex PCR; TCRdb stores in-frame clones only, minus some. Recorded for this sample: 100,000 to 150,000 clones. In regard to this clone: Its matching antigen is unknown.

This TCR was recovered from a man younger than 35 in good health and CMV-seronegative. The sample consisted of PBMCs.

CDR3 loop: CASSPRGETQYF. The CDR3 DNA is TGTGCCAGCAGCCCAAGAGGGGAGACCCAGTACTTC. The rearrangement links TRBV7-6 to TRBJ2-5; a weak D match, TRBD2 (5 bases). This CDR3 contains 12 residues. V lost 5 bases and J 5 bases, leaving 9 bases between the germline ends. Germline lookup yields CDR1 SGHVS and CDR2 FNYEAQ.